One TCR beta chain is described in this entry. Antigen: not known. The sample originates from a study of T cell responses to AZD1222 COVID-19 vaccine. There are 13 residues in the CDR3. Germline assignment: CDR1 MNHEY and CDR2 SMNVEV (reference sequence). Trimming shortened V by 9 bases and J by 2 bases, and 14 bases separated the two germline ends. Notes on the study in general: After the peak T cell response, and only then, were repertoires sampled. The donor cohort was predominantly white British with a female majority, and clonal diversity may have been underestimated. The span of vaccine-associated CD4 TCRs extended across spike, with dominance at 160-218 and 743-854. Spike-specific TCR breadth and depth grew following two AZD1222 doses.

Measured with immunoSEQ multiplex PCR; TCRdb has only the in-frame clones, and not every one. The table records some 100,000 clones, 90% of them present only once. The TCR comes from an adult in good health. The starting material was peripheral blood, obtained on day 0 of AZD1222 vaccination. V gene TRBV27 combines with J gene TRBJ2-7; the D is unclear. The CDR3 region has the DNA TGTGCCAGTGCTGCAGCGCTAACCTACGAGCAGTACTTC. This sequence encodes CASAAALTYEQYF.